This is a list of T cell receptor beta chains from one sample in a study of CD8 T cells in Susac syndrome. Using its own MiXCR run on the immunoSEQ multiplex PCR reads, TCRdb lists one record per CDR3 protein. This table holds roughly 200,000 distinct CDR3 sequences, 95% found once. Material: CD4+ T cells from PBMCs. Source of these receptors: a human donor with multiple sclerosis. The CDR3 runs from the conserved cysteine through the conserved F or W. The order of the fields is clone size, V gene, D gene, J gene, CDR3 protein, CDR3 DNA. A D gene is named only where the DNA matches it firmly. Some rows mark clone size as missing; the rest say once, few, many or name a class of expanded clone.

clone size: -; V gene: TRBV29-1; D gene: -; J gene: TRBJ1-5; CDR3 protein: CSVRTENSNQPQHF; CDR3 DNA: TGCAGCGTTAGGACGGAAAATAGCAATCAGCCCCAGCATTTT
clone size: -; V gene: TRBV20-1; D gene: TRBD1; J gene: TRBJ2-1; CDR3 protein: CSARDGDRGYDEQFF; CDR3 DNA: TGCAGTGCTAGAGATGGGGACAGGGGTTATGATGAGCAGTTCTTC
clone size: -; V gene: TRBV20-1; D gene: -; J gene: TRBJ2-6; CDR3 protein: CSARSGANVLTF; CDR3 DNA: TGCAGTGCTAGGTCTGGGGCCAACGTCCTGACTTTC
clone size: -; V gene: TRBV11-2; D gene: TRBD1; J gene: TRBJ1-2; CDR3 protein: CASSLQAGGHYGYTF; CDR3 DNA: TGTGCCAGCAGCTTACAGGCAGGGGGACACTATGGCTACACCTTC
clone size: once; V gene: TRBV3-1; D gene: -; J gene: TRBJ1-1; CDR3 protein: CASTRSQGFKDTEAFF; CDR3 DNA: TGTGCCAGCACCCGTAGTCAGGGGTTCAAGGACACTGAAGCTTTCTTT
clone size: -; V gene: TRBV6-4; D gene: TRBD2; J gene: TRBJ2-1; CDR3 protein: CASSALSGGEQFF; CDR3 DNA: TGTGCCAGCAGTGCCCTCAGCGGGGGTGAGCAGTTCTTC
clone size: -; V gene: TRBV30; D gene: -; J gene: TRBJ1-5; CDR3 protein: CAWSVMGATTQPQHF; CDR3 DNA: TGTGCCTGGAGTGTAATGGGGGCAACTACCCAGCCCCAGCATTTT
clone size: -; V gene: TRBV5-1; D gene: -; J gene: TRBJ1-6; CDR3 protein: CASSLAGNNNSPLHF; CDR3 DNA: TGCGCCAGCAGCCTAGCCGGGAATAATAATTCACCCCTCCACTTT
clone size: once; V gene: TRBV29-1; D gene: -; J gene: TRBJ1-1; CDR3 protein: CSVEGGALKAFF; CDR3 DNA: TGCAGCGTTGAAGGCGGGGCATTAAAAGCTTTCTTT
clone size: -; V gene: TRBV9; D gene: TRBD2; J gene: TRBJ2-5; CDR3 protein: CASSGITSGGRAETQYF; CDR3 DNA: TGTGCCAGCAGCGGAATAACTAGCGGGGGGCGGGCGGAGACCCAGTACTTC
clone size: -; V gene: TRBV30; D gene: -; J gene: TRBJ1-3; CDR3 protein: CAWSVAPYPGNTIYF; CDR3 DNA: TGTGCCTGGAGTGTAGCTCCATACCCCGGAAACACCATATATTTT
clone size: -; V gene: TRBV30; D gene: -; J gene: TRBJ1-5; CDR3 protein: CAWSLQGGHQPQHF; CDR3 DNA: TGTGCCTGGAGTTTACAGGGTGGTCATCAGCCCCAGCATTTT
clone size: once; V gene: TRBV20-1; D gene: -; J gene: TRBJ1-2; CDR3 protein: CSAPVRGEAYGYTF; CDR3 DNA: TGCAGTGCCCCGGTCCGGGGGGAGGCCTATGGCTACACCTTC
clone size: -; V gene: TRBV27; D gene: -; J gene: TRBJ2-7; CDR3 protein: CASSLGHPYTYEQYF; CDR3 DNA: TGTGCCAGCAGTTTAGGACACCCATACACCTACGAGCAGTACTTC
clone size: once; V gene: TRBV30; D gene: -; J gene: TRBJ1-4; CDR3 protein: CAWSVQRNEKLFF; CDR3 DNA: TGTGCCTGGAGTGTACAGAGGAATGAAAAACTGTTTTTT
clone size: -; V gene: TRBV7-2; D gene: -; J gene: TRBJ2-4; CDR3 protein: CASSLMQGIQYF; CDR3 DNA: TGTGCCAGCAGCCTAATGCAGGGGATTCAGTACTTC
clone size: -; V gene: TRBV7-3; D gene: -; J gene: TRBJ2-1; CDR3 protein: CASSNGIHNEQFF; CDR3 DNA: TGTGCCAGCAGCAACGGGATCCACAATGAGCAGTTCTTC
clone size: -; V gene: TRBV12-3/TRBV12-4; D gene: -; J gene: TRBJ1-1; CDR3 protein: CASSAAGTEAFF; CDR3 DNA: TGTGCCAGCAGTGCCGCAGGCACTGAAGCTTTCTTT
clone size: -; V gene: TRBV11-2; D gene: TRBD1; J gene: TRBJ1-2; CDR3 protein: CACTGELTYGYTF; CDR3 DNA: TGTGCCTGCACAGGGGAGCTTACTTATGGCTACACCTTC
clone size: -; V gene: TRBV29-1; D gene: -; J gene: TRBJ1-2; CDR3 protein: CSVGGQNYGYTF; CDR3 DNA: TGCAGCGTTGGGGGTCAGAACTATGGCTACACCTTC
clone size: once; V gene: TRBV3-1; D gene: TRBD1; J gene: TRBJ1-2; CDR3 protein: CASSPRDSLYYGYTF; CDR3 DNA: TGTGCCAGCAGCCCCCGGGACAGCTTATACTATGGCTACACCTTC
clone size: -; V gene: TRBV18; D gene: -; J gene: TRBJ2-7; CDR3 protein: CASSPGGHYEQYF; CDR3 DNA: TGTGCCAGCTCACCAGGCGGGCACTACGAGCAGTACTTC
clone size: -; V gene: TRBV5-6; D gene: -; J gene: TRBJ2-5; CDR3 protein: CASSLVVGKTQYF; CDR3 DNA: TGTGCCAGCAGCTTGGTGGTAGGGAAGACCCAGTACTTC
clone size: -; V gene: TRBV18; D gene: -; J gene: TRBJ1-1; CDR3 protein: CASSPSLPEAFF; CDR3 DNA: TGTGCCAGCTCACCATCCCTCCCTGAAGCTTTCTTT
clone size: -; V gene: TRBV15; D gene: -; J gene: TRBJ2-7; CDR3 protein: CATSRGAGVMDEQYF; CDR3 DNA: TGTGCCACCAGCAGAGGGGCAGGGGTTATGGACGAGCAGTACTTC
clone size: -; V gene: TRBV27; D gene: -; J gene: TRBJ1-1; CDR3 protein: CASSLWAVLRNTEAFF; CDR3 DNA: -
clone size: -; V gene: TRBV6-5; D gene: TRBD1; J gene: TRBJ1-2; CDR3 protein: CASSQGQGDTF; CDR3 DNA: TGTGCCAGCAGTCAGGGACAGGGTGACACCTTC
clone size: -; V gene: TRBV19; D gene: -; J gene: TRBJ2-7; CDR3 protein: CASSKVPHYEQYF; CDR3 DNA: TGTGCCAGTAGCAAAGTCCCACACTACGAGCAGTACTTC